Here is one T cell receptor beta chain with its context. The sample holds a few counts of this clonotype. Its antigen remains unidentified. Per-nucleotide qualities are absent, and no much larger clonotype sits a single base away. CDR1 and CDR2 are drawn from the germline V gene: MDHEN, SYDVKM. The CDR3 numbers 13 residues from cysteine through phenylalanine. Only the CDR3 DNA is retained, 39 bases long and in frame from the first base. V is shortened by 5 bases, J by 6 bases, and the region joining them spans 13 bases. This sample is drawn from a study of blood T cells in healthy people across ages (dated by TCRdb to 2015 to 2017). For context, the study as a whole: Template switching captured roughly one uniquely barcoded TCR beta cDNA molecule per two T cells in model experiments. Age-related changes in TCR beta repertoire diversity were measured in the study by deep sequencing normalized with unique cDNA molecular identifiers. Using the same blood draw, the study looked at two additional independent replicas of 1 million unique cDNA reads for two donors, one aged 18 to 30 and the other aged 80 or older. To avoid experimental bias, donors of different ages were distributed randomly across sequencing lanes. The donors were split into four age groups: young (average 16 years), middle-aged (about 40), aged (more than 55) and long-lived (approximately 89). Results and caveats for the whole study, not just this receptor: There was a strong correlation between observed TCR beta diversity and the percentage of naive T cells measured by flow cytometry. Because donor CMV infection status was unknown, age-related changes in expanded clonotypes were potentially confounded. Observed TCR beta diversity per million T cells fell roughly linearly with age, and a significant reduction was already apparent by age around 36. Estimates of total diversity based on one million sequenced T cells were considered lower bounds and underestimates. The long-lived group showed more naive CD4+ T cells, fewer expanded clones and increased TCR diversity than the aged group, suggesting age selection. Bulk unsorted PBMC profiling prevented conclusive comparison of naive and antigen-experienced compartments.

Donors were around 37 systemically healthy Caucasian individuals from Russia aged roughly 6 to 100 years. About 9.6 milliliters of peripheral blood were collected from each donor into EDTA-treated Vacutainer tubes. Ficoll-Paque density-gradient centrifugation was used to isolate PBMCs, with at least 6.5 million per sample. Total RNA was extracted from PBMCs with Trizol reagent, with at least 6 micrograms obtained per sample. The percentages of naive CD45RAhigh/CD27high T cells were determined by flow cytometry on a PBMC aliquot from every donor. The library came from 5' RACE. Instrument on record: Illumina HiSeq 2500. The second PCR ran for about 6 to 11 cycles and used a J-beta primer mix along with a sample-barcoded 5' primer. A unique molecular identifier was introduced onto each TCR beta cDNA molecule by a template-switch 5' adaptor carrying 12 random nucleotides. Each sample yielded at least 2.5 million CDR3-containing paired-end reads. The Mint cDNA synthesis kit, primed by a TRBC-specific oligonucleotide, was used to synthesize first-strand cDNA from all RNA. Following uracil-DNA glycosylase treatment, all cDNA underwent a first 18-cycle PCR with the universal primers M1SS and BC2_uni_R. As for the original processing: Each sample was normalized by randomly selecting 1 million high-quality reads, each carrying a distinct molecular identifier. Instead of being binned into consensus sequences, reads that shared molecular identifiers were thrown out. MiTCR, run with a Q25 quality threshold and the strictest error-elimination algorithm, handled CDR3 identification, clonotype clustering and error correction. A nonparametric unseen species model using Euler transformation provided a lower-bound estimate of total TCR beta diversity. TCRdb reanalyzed the raw reads on its own, using fastp at Q25 for trimming and MiXCR for clone calling, and kept in-frame beta chains. Every distinct CDR3 protein forms one entry, paired with its most common genes and DNA. What appears here as the V and J calls and clone size reflects TCRdb's work, not the paper's. The sample has roughly 1,800,000 distinct CDR3 sequences on record, around 48% of them singletons. The ten largest clonotypes hold approximately 2.1% of the sample.

The rearranged segments are TRBV28 and TRBJ1-2, with the D gene too uncertain to name. Sample: blood. This TCR came from a woman aged 40 to 49 in good health. The CDR3 is CASSPGPAHGYTF. The DNA sequence reads TGTGCCAGCAGTCCCGGGCCGGCCCATGGCTACACCTTC.